The rows below give T cell receptor beta chains drawn from one sample of a study of blood T cell repertoires in COVID-19. Clones were sequenced by immunoSEQ multiplex PCR, and TCRdb holds only the in-frame ones, with some missing. The sample carries 270,000 or so clones, around 84% recorded once. The sample comprised PBMCs or T cells enriched from blood (not recorded which). Every receptor here comes from a woman aged 50 to 60 who had been exposed to COVID-19. The CDR3 runs from the conserved cysteine through the conserved F or W. A D gene is named only where the DNA matches it firmly. Not all rows give a size; the values are once, few, many and, for expanded clones, a class.

abundance: .; v_gene: TRBV7-6; d_gene: .; j_gene: TRBJ2-1; CDR3nt: TGTGCCAGCAGCTTAGTAGGGGGGGTCAATGAGCAGTTCTTC; CDR3aa: CASSLVGGVNEQFF
abundance: .; v_gene: TRBV12-5; d_gene: .; j_gene: TRBJ1-4; CDR3nt: TGTGCTAGTGGTTCCCGAGGAACTAATGAAAAACTGTTTTTT; CDR3aa: CASGSRGTNEKLFF
abundance: .; v_gene: TRBV6-5; d_gene: TRBD2; j_gene: TRBJ2-5; CDR3nt: TGTGCCAGCAGTCTGCGCGGGGGAGGCAAAGAGACCCAGTACTTC; CDR3aa: CASSLRGGGKETQYF
abundance: once; v_gene: TRBV5-1; d_gene: TRBD1; j_gene: TRBJ1-2; CDR3nt: TGCGCCAGCAACCGAGGGACAGGGGAAAATAAGAACACCTTC; CDR3aa: CASNRGTGENKNTF
abundance: .; v_gene: TRBV19; d_gene: .; j_gene: TRBJ1-5; CDR3nt: TGTGCCAGTAGTTCAGGGGTAGCCAATACAGGGAATCAGCCCCAGCATTTT; CDR3aa: CASSSGVANTGNQPQHF
abundance: .; v_gene: TRBV9; d_gene: TRBD2; j_gene: TRBJ2-3; CDR3nt: TGTGCCAGCAGCCCCGGGGGGGGACACGCCCTGGATACGCAGTATTTT; CDR3aa: CASSPGGGHALDTQYF
abundance: once; v_gene: TRBV15; d_gene: TRBD1; j_gene: TRBJ1-2; CDR3nt: TGTGCCACCACCCATCCGGACAGGGGGTTATATGGCTACACCTTC; CDR3aa: CATTHPDRGLYGYTF
abundance: few; v_gene: TRBV18; d_gene: .; j_gene: TRBJ1-3; CDR3nt: TGTGCCAGCTCACCCAGAAAAACAGGAGCAAGGGCTGGAAACACCATATATTTT; CDR3aa: CASSPRKTGARAGNTIYF
abundance: few; v_gene: TRBV10-3; d_gene: TRBD1; j_gene: TRBJ1-3; CDR3nt: TGTGCCAGCGCGGGACAGCCCAGCTCTGGAAACACCATATATTTT; CDR3aa: CASAGQPSSGNTIYF
abundance: .; v_gene: TRBV3-1/TRBV3-2; d_gene: .; j_gene: TRBJ2-7; CDR3nt: TGTGCCAGCAGCCAAGGAATGGTACCAGTTTCCTACGAGCAGTACTTC; CDR3aa: CASSQGMVPVSYEQYF
abundance: .; v_gene: TRBV7-2; d_gene: TRBD2; j_gene: TRBJ2-1; CDR3nt: TGTGCCAGCAGAGCGGGGGGGAACAACAATGAGCAGTTCTTC; CDR3aa: CASRAGGNNNEQFF
abundance: .; v_gene: TRBV27; d_gene: .; j_gene: TRBJ1-6; CDR3nt: TGTGCCAGCAGTTTAGGGGGGGGCGCGGGTTCACCCCTCCACTTT; CDR3aa: CASSLGGGAGSPLHF
abundance: .; v_gene: TRBV7-8; d_gene: .; j_gene: TRBJ2-5; CDR3nt: TGTGCCAGCAGCTTACTTTCGGCTAGCCGGAAAGTAAAAGAAGAGACCCAGTACTTC; CDR3aa: CASSLLSASRKVKEETQYF
abundance: .; v_gene: TRBV19; d_gene: .; j_gene: TRBJ1-1; CDR3nt: TGTGCCAGTACGAGAATGAGGGGGACTGAAGCTTTCTTT; CDR3aa: CASTRMRGTEAFF
abundance: .; v_gene: TRBV7-2; d_gene: .; j_gene: TRBJ2-2; CDR3nt: TGTGCCAGCAGCCCGTTCCGCGGAGACACCGGGGAGCTGTTTTTT; CDR3aa: CASSPFRGDTGELFF
abundance: few; v_gene: TRBV11-2; d_gene: .; j_gene: TRBJ2-1; CDR3nt: TGTGCCAGCAGCCCCACCAAGGGGCCCTCAGGCAATGAGCAGTTCTTC; CDR3aa: CASSPTKGPSGNEQFF
abundance: many; v_gene: TRBV2; d_gene: TRBD1; j_gene: TRBJ1-1; CDR3nt: TGTGCCAGCAGTGAAGGGACAGGGGGCATCACTGAAGCTTTCTTT; CDR3aa: CASSEGTGGITEAFF
abundance: .; v_gene: TRBV28; d_gene: .; j_gene: TRBJ1-4; CDR3nt: TGTGCCAGCAGTGAACCAACCGGGGGTAGTGAAAAACTGTTTTTT; CDR3aa: CASSEPTGGSEKLFF
abundance: .; v_gene: TRBV5-4; d_gene: .; j_gene: TRBJ2-1; CDR3nt: TGTGCCAGCACCTTTAGGGGGGGCAATGAGCAGTTCTTC; CDR3aa: CASTFRGGNEQFF
abundance: .; v_gene: TRBV5-1; d_gene: .; j_gene: TRBJ1-3; CDR3nt: TGCGCCAGCAGCTTGGATGGCAGCGTTGGAAACACCATATATTTT; CDR3aa: CASSLDGSVGNTIYF
abundance: .; v_gene: TRBV10-3; d_gene: TRBD1; j_gene: TRBJ2-5; CDR3nt: TGTGCCACCCTGGACAGGGATCGAGAGACCCAGTACTTC; CDR3aa: CATLDRDRETQYF
abundance: .; v_gene: TRBV10-3; d_gene: TRBD1; j_gene: TRBJ1-3; CDR3nt: TGTGCCAGCGCCTCGACAGGGGTCAATTTATATTTT; CDR3aa: CASASTGVNLYF
abundance: .; v_gene: TRBV5-8; d_gene: .; j_gene: TRBJ1-1; CDR3nt: TGTGCCAGCAGCGAGGGACATTTAAACACTGAAGCTTTCTTT; CDR3aa: CASSEGHLNTEAFF
abundance: .; v_gene: TRBV28; d_gene: .; j_gene: TRBJ1-5; CDR3nt: TGTGCCACCTACAAGATGGGGGCGTTTAGGGAGCCCCAGCATTTT; CDR3aa: CATYKMGAFREPQHF
abundance: once; v_gene: TRBV5-1; d_gene: TRBD1; j_gene: TRBJ1-2; CDR3nt: TGCGCCAGCAGCTTTAGAGGGGGCGAAGGCTACACCTTC; CDR3aa: CASSFRGGEGYTF
abundance: .; v_gene: TRBV12-3/TRBV12-4; d_gene: .; j_gene: TRBJ1-2; CDR3nt: TGTGCCAGCAGTTTATCATCGGATGGCTACACCTTC; CDR3aa: CASSLSSDGYTF
abundance: .; v_gene: TRBV18; d_gene: TRBD1; j_gene: TRBJ2-7; CDR3nt: TGTGCCAGCTCGACAGGGGGTGGCTCCTACGAGCAGTACTTC; CDR3aa: CASSTGGGSYEQYF
abundance: .; v_gene: TRBV5-8; d_gene: TRBD1; j_gene: TRBJ1-2; CDR3nt: TGTGCCAGCAGTCCGGACAGGGTGGTAGGCTACACCTTC; CDR3aa: CASSPDRVVGYTF
abundance: .; v_gene: TRBV6-1; d_gene: .; j_gene: TRBJ1-2; CDR3nt: TGTGCCAGCAGTTCCGGGGTATTCTATGGCTACACCTTC; CDR3aa: CASSSGVFYGYTF
abundance: .; v_gene: TRBV16; d_gene: TRBD2; j_gene: TRBJ2-3; CDR3nt: TGTGCCAGCAGCCCGACTCAAACAACTAGCGGGGGCGCCACAGATACGCAGTATTTT; CDR3aa: CASSPTQTTSGGATDTQYF
abundance: .; v_gene: TRBV7-2; d_gene: TRBD2; j_gene: TRBJ2-3; CDR3nt: TGTGCCAGCAGCCGGACTAGCGGGTACACAGATACGCAGTATTTT; CDR3aa: CASSRTSGYTDTQYF
abundance: .; v_gene: TRBV28; d_gene: TRBD1; j_gene: TRBJ2-2; CDR3nt: TGTGCCAGCAGGATCGGGACAGGGCGGGCCGGGGAGCTGTTTTTT; CDR3aa: CASRIGTGRAGELFF
abundance: .; v_gene: TRBV5-8; d_gene: .; j_gene: TRBJ2-3; CDR3nt: TGTGCCAGCAGTTCGCTGGGGGGAAATACGCAGTATTTT; CDR3aa: CASSSLGGNTQYF
abundance: .; v_gene: TRBV11-2; d_gene: .; j_gene: TRBJ1-1; CDR3nt: TGTGCCAGCAGCTTAGGAGGGCCCGGGACTGAAGCTTTCTTT; CDR3aa: CASSLGGPGTEAFF
abundance: .; v_gene: TRBV7-8; d_gene: .; j_gene: TRBJ2-3; CDR3nt: TGTGCCAGCAGCTTAGGGTCGCGGGCGACGGGAGAGTATTTT; CDR3aa: CASSLGSRATGEYF
abundance: .; v_gene: TRBV7-2; d_gene: TRBD2; j_gene: TRBJ2-2; CDR3nt: TGTGCCAGCAGCGCACTGCAAGCGGGGGGTACCGGGGAGCTGTTTTTT; CDR3aa: CASSALQAGGTGELFF
abundance: .; v_gene: TRBV7-9; d_gene: .; j_gene: TRBJ2-6; CDR3nt: TGTGCCAGCAGCTTACGCCCCGGGGTTAGCTCTGGGGCCAACGTCCTGACTTTC; CDR3aa: CASSLRPGVSSGANVLTF
abundance: .; v_gene: TRBV2; d_gene: TRBD1; j_gene: TRBJ1-5; CDR3nt: TGTGCCAGCAGTGAAGGAGGCAGGGGGCCAAATCAGCCCCAGCATTTT; CDR3aa: CASSEGGRGPNQPQHF
abundance: .; v_gene: TRBV7-8; d_gene: .; j_gene: TRBJ1-5; CDR3nt: TGTGCCAGCAGCCGCGACAGGAACAATCAGCCCCAGCATTTT; CDR3aa: CASSRDRNNQPQHF
abundance: .; v_gene: TRBV3-1/TRBV3-2; d_gene: .; j_gene: TRBJ2-3; CDR3nt: TGTGCCAGCAGCCAAGTAGTCCGGCGGGATACGCAGTATTTT; CDR3aa: CASSQVVRRDTQYF
abundance: .; v_gene: TRBV30; d_gene: TRBD1; j_gene: TRBJ1-1; CDR3nt: TGTGCCTGGAGGTCTCGGGACACTTACAGGGGCACTGAAGCTTTCTTT; CDR3aa: CAWRSRDTYRGTEAFF
abundance: .; v_gene: TRBV10-3; d_gene: .; j_gene: TRBJ2-1; CDR3nt: TGTGCCACGAGCGGAAACAATGAGCAGTTCTTC; CDR3aa: CATSGNNEQFF
abundance: .; v_gene: TRBV24-1; d_gene: .; j_gene: TRBJ2-1; CDR3nt: TGTGCCACCAGTGATCCCACAGGGCTCTACAATGAGCAGTTCTTC; CDR3aa: CATSDPTGLYNEQFF
abundance: .; v_gene: TRBV7-2; d_gene: .; j_gene: TRBJ2-1; CDR3nt: TGTGCCAGCAGCTTGATGGCGGTATACAATGAGCAGTTCTTC; CDR3aa: CASSLMAVYNEQFF
abundance: .; v_gene: TRBV7-2; d_gene: .; j_gene: TRBJ1-4; CDR3nt: TGTGCCAGCAGCTTAGCGTGGACAGAAGAATTGGAAAAACTGTTTTTT; CDR3aa: CASSLAWTEELEKLFF
abundance: .; v_gene: TRBV25-1; d_gene: .; j_gene: TRBJ1-2; CDR3nt: TGTGCCAGCAGTGAAAAGAGGAACTATGGCTACACCTTC; CDR3aa: CASSEKRNYGYTF
abundance: .; v_gene: TRBV2; d_gene: .; j_gene: TRBJ1-5; CDR3nt: TGTGCCAGCAGTGATAGAGGTCAAAGCAATCAGCCCCAGCATTTT; CDR3aa: CASSDRGQSNQPQHF
abundance: .; v_gene: TRBV6-1; d_gene: TRBD1; j_gene: TRBJ2-7; CDR3nt: TGTGCCAGCAGTGAATACGCCGACAGGGACTACGAGCAGTACTTC; CDR3aa: CASSEYADRDYEQYF
abundance: .; v_gene: TRBV5-1; d_gene: TRBD1; j_gene: TRBJ2-7; CDR3nt: TGCGCCAGCAGCGTAGACAGGGGGCTCACCTACGAGCAGTACTTC; CDR3aa: CASSVDRGLTYEQYF
abundance: .; v_gene: TRBV5-1; d_gene: TRBD2; j_gene: TRBJ2-3; CDR3nt: TGCGCCAGCAGCCCGAGGACTAGCGGGGGATCGGATACGCAGTATTTT; CDR3aa: CASSPRTSGGSDTQYF
abundance: .; v_gene: TRBV4-3; d_gene: .; j_gene: TRBJ1-2; CDR3nt: TGCGCCAGCAGCCCGGGGGGGGCTAGCTATGGCTACACCTTC; CDR3aa: CASSPGGASYGYTF